Below, 2 T cell receptor beta chains from the same sample are listed, as sequenced in a study of blood T cell repertoires in COVID-19. Method: immunoSEQ multiplex PCR; TCRdb's copy keeps in-frame clones and lacks some. The data show approximately 26,000 clones, with about 77% seen just once and about 16% held by the top ten. Sequencing used peripheral blood. The source is a man aged 80 or over with active or convalescent COVID-19.

The chain recombines TRBV19 with TRBJ1-2, with 9 positions matching TRBD1. CDR3 length equals 12 residues. CDR1 LNHDA and CDR2 SQIVND come from the germline V gene (reference sequence). After removal of 11 bases from V and 5 bases from J, the junction contained 6 bases not matched to a gene. The DNA of the CDR3 is TGTGCCGCATGGGACAGGGTATATGGCTACACCTTC. Protein: CAAWDRVYGYTF.

The chain recombines TRBV28 with TRBJ1-2; possible D gene TRBD1, 5 bases. Germline-derived CDR1 and CDR2 are MDHEN and SYDVKM. The ends were cut back, 4 bases at V and 5 bases at J, with 11 bases in the middle. The CDR3 runs to 13 residues. CDR3 protein: CASSSRTSYGYTF. DNA of the CDR3: TGTGCCAGCAGTTCTCGGACATCTTATGGCTACACCTTC.